This T cell receptor beta chain was documented in a study of blood T cell repertoires in COVID-19. Germline CDR1 reads SNHLY; CDR2 reads FYNNEI. The CDR3 covers 16 residues. Unmatched junction bases numbered 7, after V lost 2 bases and J lost 2 bases. Enrollment of patients from Seattle took place during active infection, with longitudinal follow-up. Per the authors' pipeline: The assay estimated nucleated cells by amplifying reference gene primers. Clones were read by immunoSEQ multiplex PCR, and TCRdb kept only the in-frame ones, dropping some. That table supplies the V and J calls and clone size; D and trimming were determined from the DNA. The sample records around 340,000 clones, roughly nine tenths being singletons.

The sequenced sample was peripheral blood. The chain is built from TRBV2 and TRBJ2-5, with 8 positions matching TRBD1. The TCR comes from a woman aged 60 to 75 with COVID-19, enrolled during active disease. Here the CDR3 DNA reads TGTGCCAGCAGTGAATTGGGGACAGGTATTCAAGAGACCCAGTACTTC. It is translated as CASSELGTGIQETQYF.